This T cell receptor (beta chain) is from a study of blood T cell repertoires in COVID-19. At the level of the study: Samples of COVID-19 (acute and convalescent) were obtained from the United States, Italy and Spain. T cells, B-cell-depleted T cells, or PBMCs supplied cDNA or gDNA.

Original analysis: For nucleated cells, counts were estimated from reference gene primer amplification. This table comes from immunoSEQ multiplex PCR, and its TCRdb copy is limited to in-frame clones, with some not included. V, J and clone size were drawn from that table, and D and trimming were deduced from the DNA. This sample has roughly 250,000 clones, with approximately 84% found just once. The sample taken for sequencing was peripheral blood. The TCR was taken from a person aged 70 to 85 with COVID-19, enrolled during active disease.

CDR3 sequence reads: CAISLAGGPSNTQYF. The CDR3 DNA reads as TGTGCCATCAGCCTAGCGGGAGGGCCCTCAAATACGCAGTATTTT. This chain joins TRBV10-3 and TRBJ2-3; the match to TRBD2 covers 12 bases. The length of the CDR3 is 15 residues. The V gene's germline CDR1 is ENHRY and CDR2 SYGVKD. J lost 7 bases, V lost 6 bases, and 8 bases had no gene match.